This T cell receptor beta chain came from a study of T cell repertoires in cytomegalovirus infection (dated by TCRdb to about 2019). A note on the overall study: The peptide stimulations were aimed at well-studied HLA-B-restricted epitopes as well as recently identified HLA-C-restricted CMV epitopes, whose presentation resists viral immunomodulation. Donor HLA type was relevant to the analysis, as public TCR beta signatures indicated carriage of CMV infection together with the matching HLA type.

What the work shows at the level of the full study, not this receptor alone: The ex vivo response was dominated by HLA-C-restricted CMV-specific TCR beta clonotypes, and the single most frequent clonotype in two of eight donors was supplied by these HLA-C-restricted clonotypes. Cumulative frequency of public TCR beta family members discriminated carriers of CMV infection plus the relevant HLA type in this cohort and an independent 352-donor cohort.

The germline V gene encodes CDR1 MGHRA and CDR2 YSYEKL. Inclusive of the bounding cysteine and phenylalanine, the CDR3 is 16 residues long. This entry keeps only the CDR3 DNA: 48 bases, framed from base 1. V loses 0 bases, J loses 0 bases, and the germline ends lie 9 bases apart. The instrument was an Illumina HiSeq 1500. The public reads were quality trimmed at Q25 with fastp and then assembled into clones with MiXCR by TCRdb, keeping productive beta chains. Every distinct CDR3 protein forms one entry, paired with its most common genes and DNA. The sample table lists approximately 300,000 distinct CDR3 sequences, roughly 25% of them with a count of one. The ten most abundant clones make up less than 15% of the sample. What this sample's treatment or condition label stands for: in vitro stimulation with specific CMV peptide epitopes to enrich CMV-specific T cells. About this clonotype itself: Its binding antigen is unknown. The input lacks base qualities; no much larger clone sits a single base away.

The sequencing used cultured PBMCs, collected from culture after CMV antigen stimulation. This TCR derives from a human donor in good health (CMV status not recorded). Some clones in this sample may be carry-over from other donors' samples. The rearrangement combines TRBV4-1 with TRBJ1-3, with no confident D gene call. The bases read TGCGCCAGCAGCCAAGAAGACATCAGCTCTGGAAACACCATATATTTT. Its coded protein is CASSQEDISSGNTIYF.